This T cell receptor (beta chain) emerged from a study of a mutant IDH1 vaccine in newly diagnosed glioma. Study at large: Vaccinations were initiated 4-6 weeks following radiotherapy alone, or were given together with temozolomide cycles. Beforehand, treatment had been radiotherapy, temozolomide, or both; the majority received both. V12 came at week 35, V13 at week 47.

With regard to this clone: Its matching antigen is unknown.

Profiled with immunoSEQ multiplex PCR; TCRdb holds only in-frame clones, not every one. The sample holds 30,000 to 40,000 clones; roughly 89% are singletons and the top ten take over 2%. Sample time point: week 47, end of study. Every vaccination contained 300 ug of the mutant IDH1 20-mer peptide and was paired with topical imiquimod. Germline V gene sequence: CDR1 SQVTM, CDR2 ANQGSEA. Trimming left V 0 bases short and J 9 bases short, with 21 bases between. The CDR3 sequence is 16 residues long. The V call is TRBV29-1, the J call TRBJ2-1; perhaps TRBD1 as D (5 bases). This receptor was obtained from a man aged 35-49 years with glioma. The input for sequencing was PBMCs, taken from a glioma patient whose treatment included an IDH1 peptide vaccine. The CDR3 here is CSVEDQGVSWKGEQFF. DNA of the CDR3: TGCAGCGTTGAAGATCAAGGGGTAAGCTGGAAGGGTGAGCAGTTCTTC.